These 29 T cell receptor beta chains were sequenced from one sample in a study of graft-versus-host responses after intestinal transplantation. Assay used: immunoSEQ multiplex PCR; TCRdb lists only in-frame clones, some missing. The sample includes 90,000 to 95,000 clones, roughly nine tenths of them seen just once. No antigen has been identified for these receptors. Specimen: unstimulated CD8+ T cells sorted from spleen or lymph node cells, collected before intestinal transplant. These receptors came from a human donor who received an intestinal transplant.

This chain uses TRBV23-1 with TRBJ1-1, with a weak D call TRBD1 (6 bases). TRBV23-1 has ORF status, its function being uncertain. The V end was cut by 3 bases, the J end by 0 bases, with 29 bases between. The CDR3 runs 21 residues. CDR3 nucleotide sequence: TGCGCCAGCAGTCATCTGGGTCCCAACGAGTCCCAAGACAGGATGAACACTGAAGCTTTCTTT. This codes for CASSHLGPNESQDRMNTEAFF.

This CDR3 reads CASSLVGGGQETQYF. The CDR3 region has the DNA TGCGCCAGCAGCTTGGTCGGTGGGGGGCAAGAGACCCAGTACTTC. This chain uses TRBV5-1 with TRBJ2-5; TRBD2 is a possible D gene (6 bases). Trimming left V 0 bases short and J 2 bases short, with 11 bases between. The CDR3 extends over 15 amino acids. Per germline, CDR1 SGHRS and CDR2 YFSETQ.

The genes are TRBV5-4 and TRBJ2-3, with D perhaps matching TRBD1 (6 bases). The CDR3 loop spans 16 amino acids. The V gene lost 4 bases and the J gene lost 0 bases, with 15 bases spanning the gap. Germline CDR1 SGHNT, CDR2 YYREEE (reference sequence). This CDR3 reads CASSTLSGASTDTQYF. The CDR3 DNA reads TGTGCCAGCAGCACCCTTTCAGGGGCCAGCACAGATACGCAGTATTTT.

J is TRBJ1-6 and V is TRBV5-6; TRBD1 aligns across 11 bases. The V and J ends lost 4 bases and 8 bases, in that order; junction bases with no gene match: 8. The CDR3 spans 16 residues. Germline CDR1 reads SGHDT; CDR2 reads YYEEEE. CDR3 amino acids: CASSGGDRGWDSPLHF. The CDR3 DNA follows: TGTGCCAGCAGCGGCGGGGACAGGGGGTGGGATTCACCCCTCCACTTT.

The chain carries TRBV7-3 and TRBJ2-1; 14 nucleotides line up with TRBD2. The germline gives CDR1 SGHTA, CDR2 FQGTGA. This CDR3 spans 16 amino acids. The junction had 9 bases not matched to a gene; V was cut back by 5 bases and J by 9 bases. The CDR3 loop reads CASSPGTSGSISEQFF. The CDR3 region has the DNA TGTGCCAGCAGCCCAGGGACTAGCGGGAGTATAAGTGAGCAGTTCTTC.

The chain links TRBV7-9 to TRBJ1-4; TRBD1 agrees at 8 bases. V shed 5 bases, J shed 10 bases, and the junction held 15 bases outside the gene matches. This CDR3 has 16 residues. In germline, CDR1 is SEHNR, CDR2 FQNEAQ (reference sequence). The DNA of the CDR3 is TGTGCCAGCAGCCCCGGACAGGGCCCCTTTGATGTAAAACTGTTTTTT. It yields the protein CASSPGQGPFDVKLFF. Combining the CDR3 with reference TRBV7-9 and TRBJ1-4 gives the whole variable domain DTGVSQNPRHKITKRGQNVTFRCDPISEHNRLYWYRQTLGQGPEFLTYFQNEAQLEKSRLLSDRFSAERPKGSFSTLEIQRTEQGDSAMYLCASSPGQGPFDVKLFFGSGTQLSVL.

V is TRBV11-3 and J is TRBJ1-3; TRBD1 matches at 10 bases. With 4 bases clipped from V and 6 bases from J, the junction kept 6 bases outside the gene matches. There are 15 residues in the CDR3. Germline CDR1 SGHNT, CDR2 YENEEA. CDR3 loop: CASSSGTGVENTIYF. The CDR3 coding sequence is TGTGCCAGCAGCTCCGGGACAGGGGTCGAAAACACCATATATTTT.

The chain links TRBV4-3 to TRBJ2-5, with TRBD2 matching over 10 bases. The junction had 7 bases not matched to a gene; V was cut back by 0 bases and J by 0 bases. CDR3 length: 18 amino acids. CDR1 and CDR2 (germline): LGHNA, YSLEER. The CDR3, as DNA: TGCGCCAGCAGCCAAGACTACGCGGGGACTAGCGACCAAGAGACCCAGTACTTC. Amino acid sequence: CASSQDYAGTSDQETQYF.

The chain carries TRBV15 and TRBJ2-2; D gene uncertain. The CDR3 loop spans 13 amino acids. V was pared by 5 bases and J by 6 bases, with 10 bases between. Germline values: CDR1 LNHNV, CDR2 YYDKDF (reference sequence). CDR3 nucleotide sequence: TGTGCCACCAGCGACCCGGGTCCCGGGGAGCTGTTTTTT. Residues: CATSDPGPGELFF.

The V and J genes are TRBV7-9 and TRBJ2-7; D not certain. The CDR3 is 12 residues long. Trimming shortened V by 1 base and J by 6 bases, and 7 bases separated the two germline ends. Germline assignment: CDR1 SEHNR and CDR2 FQNEAQ (reference sequence). The CDR3 sequence is CASSLDNPEQYF. Here the CDR3 DNA reads TGTGCCAGCAGCTTAGACAACCCCGAGCAGTACTTC. The full variable domain, its missing parts supplied by reference TRBV7-9 and TRBJ2-7, is DTGVSQNPRHKITKRGQNVTFRCDPISEHNRLYWYRQTLGQGPEFLTYFQNEAQLEKSRLLSDRFSAERPKGSFSTLEIQRTEQGDSAMYLCASSLDNPEQYFGPGTRLTVT.

In this sample, this clone turned up once. V usage is TRBV5-6 and J usage is TRBJ1-4; 8 nucleotides line up with TRBD1. V was clipped by 2 bases and J by 7 bases; unmatched bases: 4. The CDR3 has 14 amino acids. CDR1 SGHDT and CDR2 YYEEEE come from the germline V gene. The CDR3 here is CASSFQGAVEKLFF. CDR3 in DNA: TGTGCCAGCAGCTTCCAGGGGGCGGTTGAAAAACTGTTTTTT.

Comment on this clone: Distinct nucleotide sequences in the sample also encode this CDR3. CDR3 in amino acids: CASSLGGEETQYF. The CDR3 DNA reads as TGTGCCAGCAGCTTAGGGGGAGAAGAGACCCAGTACTTC. The gene calls are TRBV7-7 and TRBJ2-5; tentative D call: TRBD2 (5 bases). The length of the CDR3 is 13 residues. V was cut by 1 base and J by 3 bases, with 6 bases left in between. Germline CDR1 is SSHAT and CDR2 is FNYEAQ (reference sequence).

The J gene is TRBJ2-1, the V gene TRBV9; perhaps TRBD2 as D (5 bases). The CDR3 sequence is 13 residues long. The germline V and J ends were trimmed by 3 bases and 7 bases, with 11 bases remaining between them. Looked up from germline, CDR1 is SGDLS and CDR2 is YYNGEE. The CDR3 here is CASSGIGENEQFF. Here the CDR3 DNA reads TGTGCCAGCAGCGGTATCGGGGAGAATGAGCAGTTCTTC.

V and J are TRBV6-6 and TRBJ1-1, with 7 bases matching TRBD1. J gave up 1 base and V 6 bases, and 8 bases lay outside the gene matches. Germline V lookup: CDR1 MNHNY, CDR2 SVGAGI (reference sequence). This CDR3 has 15 residues. CDR3: CASRTQQGENTEAFF. CDR3 nucleotides: TGTGCCAGCAGAACACAGCAGGGGGAGAACACTGAAGCTTTCTTT.

The genes are TRBV25-1 and TRBJ1-1, with D possibly being TRBD1 (5 bases). The CDR3 is 18 amino acids. CDR1 is MGHDK, CDR2 SYGVNS, per germline. Trimming removed 2 bases from V and 0 bases from J, with 19 bases in between. CDR3 coding DNA: TGTGCCAGCAGTGAAGGACCCGGGGTCCGGGGGATGAACACTGAAGCTTTCTTT. It specifies CASSEGPGVRGMNTEAFF.

The chain carries TRBV28 and TRBJ1-1; D may be TRBD1 (6 bases). This CDR3 spans 17 amino acids. Germline CDR1 MDHEN, CDR2 SYDVKM. Trimming left V 3 bases short and J 0 bases short, with 17 bases between. The CDR3 here is CASSLWAGAEMNTEAFF. The CDR3 region has the DNA TGTGCCAGCAGTTTGTGGGCAGGGGCCGAGATGAACACTGAAGCTTTCTTT.

This chain uses TRBV7-2 with TRBJ1-2, with TRBD1 matching over 8 bases. Trimming took 1 base from V and 4 from J; bases not matched to a gene: 14. CDR3 length: 18 amino acids. Germline lookup yields CDR1 SGHTA and CDR2 FQGNSA. CDR3: CASSLGNGQGGFSYGYTF. For the CDR3, the DNA is TGTGCCAGCAGCTTAGGCAACGGACAGGGTGGATTTAGCTATGGCTACACCTTC.

This chain links TRBV5-1 with TRBJ2-7; D perhaps matches TRBD1 (6 bases). The germline V and J ends were trimmed by 5 bases and 2 bases, with 14 bases remaining between them. CDR3 length: 14 residues. CDR1 is SGHRS and CDR2 is YFSETQ in the germline V gene. CDR3 DNA: TGCGCCAGCAGTGGGGGCTCAGGGCCCTACGAGCAGTACTTC. Translation gives CASSGGSGPYEQYF.

This chain joins TRBV27 and TRBJ1-6; D possibly corresponds to TRBD1 (6 bases). The CDR3 contains 17 residues. The V gene lost 2 bases and the J gene lost 0 bases, with 11 bases spanning the gap. The germline V gene encodes CDR1 MNHEY and CDR2 SMNVEV (reference sequence). This CDR3 reads CASSLVQGSSYNSPLHF. The CDR3 DNA is TGTGCCAGCAGTTTAGTACAGGGCAGCTCCTATAATTCACCCCTCCACTTT.

The V call is TRBV9, the J call TRBJ2-5, with TRBD2 matching over 12 bases. CDR3 length equals 15 residues. Germline V gene sequence: CDR1 SGDLS, CDR2 YYNGEE. The V segment lost 0 bases and the J segment 5 bases; nucleotides outside the gene matches: 2. CDR3 region: CASSVELAGGETQYF. The DNA for the CDR3 is TGTGCCAGCAGCGTAGAACTAGCGGGAGGTGAGACCCAGTACTTC. The whole variable domain, remainder taken from reference TRBV9 and TRBJ2-5, is DSGVTQTPKHLITATGQRVTLRCSPRSGDLSVYWYQQSLDQGLQFLIQYYNGEERAKGNILERFSAQQFPDLHSELNLSSLELGDSALYFCASSVELAGGETQYFGPGTRLLVL.

CDR3 bases: TGTGCCAGCAGTCCGCGGGGAGCCTACGAGCAGTACTTC. Translating gives CASSPRGAYEQYF. The rearrangement links TRBV28 to TRBJ2-7, with a tentative D call TRBD2 (6 bases). Deletions cut 5 bases from V and 2 bases from J, with 10 bases between. From germline, CDR1 is MDHEN and CDR2 SYDVKM. CDR3 length equals 13 residues.

The chain employs TRBV19 and TRBJ2-2, with 10 bases aligning to TRBD2. CDR1 LNHDA and CDR2 SQIVND come from the germline V gene (reference sequence). The CDR3 length is 16 residues. J gave up 6 bases and V 5 bases, and 9 bases lay outside the gene matches. In DNA form, the CDR3 reads TGTGCCAGTAGTCCAATTAGCGGGGGGTTGGCCGGGGAGCTGTTTTTT. Translating gives CASSPISGGLAGELFF.

The chain recombines TRBV4-1 with TRBJ2-1; D is perhaps TRBD1 (6 bases). This CDR3 has 15 amino acids. CDR1 MGHRA and CDR2 YSYEKL come from the germline V gene. V was trimmed by 7 bases and J by 3 bases, leaving 16 bases between them. CDR3 region: CASTGQGGIYNEQFF. Here the CDR3 DNA reads TGCGCCAGCACCGGACAAGGGGGAATCTACAATGAGCAGTTCTTC.

V and J are TRBV2 and TRBJ2-5; 10 bases agree with TRBD2. Losses at the gene ends were 3 bases for V and 5 bases for J; bases not matched to a gene: 9. The CDR3 is 16 residues long. Germline-derived CDR1 and CDR2 are SNHLY and FYNNEI. In nucleotides, the CDR3 is TGTGCCAGCAGTGACGGGCTAGCGGGAGTAGGTGAGACCCAGTACTTC. It specifies CASSDGLAGVGETQYF.

This chain connects TRBV6-5 to TRBJ1-4; tentative D call: TRBD1 (5 bases). Germline V gene lookup returns CDR1 MNHEY and CDR2 SVGAGI. The germline V and J ends were trimmed by 5 bases and 5 bases, with 12 bases remaining between them. The CDR3 covers 14 residues. The CDR3 spells CASSTQGGNEKLFF. CDR3 DNA: TGTGCCAGCAGTACCCAGGGAGGGAATGAAAAACTGTTTTTT.

This chain links TRBV2 with TRBJ2-7; tentative D call: TRBD1 (6 bases). V gave up 7 bases and J gave up 5 bases, with 12 bases separating them. CDR1 is SNHLY and CDR2 is FYNNEI in the germline V gene. The CDR3 sequence is 12 residues long. CDR3 nucleotides: TGTGCCAGCACTCCCGGGACAAACGAGCAGTACTTC. Translating it yields CASTPGTNEQYF.

The rearrangement joins TRBV5-1 to TRBJ2-7; 7 bases match TRBD1. CDR1 is SGHRS, CDR2 YFSETQ, per germline. This CDR3 contains 13 residues. The J segment lost 0 bases and the V segment lost 7 bases, leaving 4 bases of the junction unmatched. The CDR3 protein is CASWGQSSYEQYF. Here the CDR3 DNA reads TGCGCCAGCTGGGGACAGTCCTCCTACGAGCAGTACTTC.

This rearrangement joins TRBV7-9 to TRBJ2-7, with TRBD1 matching 9 bases. The length of the CDR3 is 15 residues. Losses at the gene ends were 7 bases for V and 5 bases for J; bases not matched to a gene: 12. Germline V CDR1 and CDR2: SEHNR, FQNEAQ (reference sequence). The CDR3 sequence is CASNPLLRDRDEQYF. Here the CDR3 DNA reads TGTGCCAGCAACCCACTACTCAGGGACAGGGACGAGCAGTACTTC.

V and J are TRBV28 and TRBJ2-6; no firm D call. Germline loops: CDR1 MDHEN, CDR2 SYDVKM. Trimming left V 4 bases short and J 0 bases short, with 7 bases between. The CDR3 sequence is 15 residues long. CDR3 sequence reads: CASSSPGSGANVLTF. The CDR3 nucleotides read TGTGCCAGCAGTTCCCCGGGCTCTGGGGCCAACGTCCTGACTTTC.